These T cell receptor beta chains were read from a single sample in a study of blood T cell repertoires in COVID-19. Sequenced by immunoSEQ multiplex PCR; TCRdb stores in-frame clones only, minus some. The top ten hold roughly 19% of the sample, which has under 130,000 clones, around 74% seen once. The source material was peripheral blood. These receptors originate from a woman in her 70s with acute or convalescent COVID-19. Both conserved end residues are part of each CDR3. The D gene is left open where the match is weak. The size field is filled for only some rows; it gives once, few, many or a size class.

>once|NA|TRBV2|TRBJ1-6|15
TGTGCCAGCAGTGTTATACAGGGAGCGAATTCACCCCTCCACTTT
CASSVIQGANSPLHF
>NA|NA|TRBV5-1|TRBJ2-5|13
TGCGCCAGCAGCGTGGAAAGACTCGGGACCCAGTACTTC
CASSVERLGTQYF
>few|TRBD1|TRBV5-1|TRBJ1-1|16
TGCGCCAGCAGCTTGGTCCACAGGGGACAGAACACTGAAGCTTTCTTT
CASSLVHRGQNTEAFF
>NA|TRBD1|TRBV28|TRBJ1-2|12
TGTGCCAGCAGTACCGGACAGGGTGGCTACACCTTC
CASSTGQGGYTF
>NA|TRBD1|TRBV6-5|TRBJ2-7|13
TGTGCCAGCAGGCGGACAGGCTCCTACGAGCAGTACTTC
CASRRTGSYEQYF
>NA|TRBD2|TRBV11-2|TRBJ2-1|15
TGTGCCAGCAGCTTCCTAGCGGGGGGCCTCAATGAGCAGTTCTTC
CASSFLAGGLNEQFF
>NA|NA|TRBV28|TRBJ1-2|14
TGTGCCAGCACCATTGGGGGGATGTCGCGTGGCTACACCTTC
CASTIGGMSRGYTF
>NA|TRBD2|TRBV19|TRBJ2-3|14
TGTGCCACCCCACTTCCCGGGGGGATAGATACGCAGTATTTT
CATPLPGGIDTQYF
>NA|NA|TRBV6-6|TRBJ1-5|15
TGTGCCAGCAGTCCCCCGGGAGGGTCGGATCAGCCCCAGCATTTT
CASSPPGGSDQPQHF
>NA|NA|TRBV18|TRBJ2-3|14
TGTGCCAGCTCACCAGGCGCTAGCGCAGATACGCAGTATTTT
CASSPGASADTQYF
>NA|TRBD2|TRBV4-1|TRBJ2-7|16
TGCGCCAGCAGCCAAGATCGGGGGGGCCGCGGCTACGAGCAGTACTTC
CASSQDRGGRGYEQYF
>few|NA|TRBV6-2/TRBV6-3|TRBJ2-7|15
TGTGCCAGCAGTTACCAGGGGCGGTCAACCTACGAGCAGTACTTC
CASSYQGRSTYEQYF
>NA|TRBD1|TRBV3-1/TRBV3-2|TRBJ2-1|14
TGTGCCAGCGCCCCTTGGGACAGGGGGGATGAGCAGTTCTTC
CASAPWDRGDEQFF
>NA|TRBD1|TRBV5-6|TRBJ1-2|15
TGTGCCAGCAGCTTGGAACAGGGGGCTAACTATGGCTACACCTTC
CASSLEQGANYGYTF
>NA|NA|TRBV6-2/TRBV6-3|TRBJ2-1|12
TGTGCCAGCAGTTTCCCTAGAGGTGAGCAGTTCTTC
CASSFPRGEQFF
>NA|NA|TRBV10-1|TRBJ1-1|13
TGCGCCAGCAGTGCAATTCGGGGGACCGAAGCTTTCTTT
CASSAIRGTEAFF
>NA|TRBD1|TRBV5-1|TRBJ2-7|14
TGCGCCAGCAGCTTGTGGGGACAGGGGAGCGAGCAGTACTTC
CASSLWGQGSEQYF
>NA|NA|TRBV7-9|TRBJ2-1|13
TGTGCCAGCAGCTTAGAAGTGGCGGGGGAGCAGTTCTTC
CASSLEVAGEQFF
>NA|TRBD2|TRBV30|TRBJ2-7|13
TGTGCCTGGGGCGGGGGACCCCTGGGCGAGCAGTACTTC
CAWGGGPLGEQYF
>many|TRBD1|TRBV5-1|TRBJ2-5|16
TGCGCCAGCAGCTCGGGGGGACAGGGAGGAATGGAGACCCAGTACTTC
CASSSGGQGGMETQYF
>few|TRBD2|TRBV7-2|TRBJ2-1|15
TGTGCCAGCAGCATTGTAGCGGGGGGGCTCAATGAGCAGTTCTTC
CASSIVAGGLNEQFF
>NA|NA|TRBV7-9|TRBJ1-2|12
TGTGCCAGCAGCTTAGACGCAGTCGGCTACACCTTC
CASSLDAVGYTF
>few|TRBD2|TRBV27|TRBJ2-3|18
TGTGCCAGCAGGGCCGGACTAGCGGGGGAATTAAGCACAGATACGCAGTATTTT
CASRAGLAGELSTDTQYF
>NA|NA|TRBV5-1|TRBJ1-2|15
TGCGCCAGCAGCTTACTTCCGACAGCTAACTATGGCTACACCTTC
CASSLLPTANYGYTF
>NA|NA|TRBV6-5|TRBJ1-2|15
TGTGCCAGCAGTTACCAGCGGGAGGCCGCTTATGGCTACACCTTC
CASSYQREAAYGYTF
>NA|TRBD1|TRBV13|TRBJ2-3|16
TGTGCCAGCAGCCTTGACAGGGGCAAATCGGGGGATACGCAGTATTTT
CASSLDRGKSGDTQYF
>NA|TRBD1|TRBV19|TRBJ1-2|16
TGTGCCAGTAGCTACAGATCCGGGACAGGATCGCATGGCTACACCTTC
CASSYRSGTGSHGYTF
>NA|NA|TRBV10-1|TRBJ2-2|12
TGCGCCAGCTCCACGGACACCGGGGAGCTGTTTTTT
CASSTDTGELFF
>NA|TRBD2|TRBV7-2|TRBJ2-3|18
TGTGCCAGCAGCTTACTCCCCCAGCGGGGGGGTCCGGTAGATACGCAGTATTTT
CASSLLPQRGGPVDTQYF
>NA|NA|TRBV2|TRBJ1-6|13
TGTGCCAGCAGTGAAGAACAGCGGTCACCCCTCCACTTT
CASSEEQRSPLHF
>NA|TRBD1|TRBV19|TRBJ1-6|15
TGTGCCAGTAGTATAGCCGGGACAGGAAATTCACCCCTCCACTTT
CASSIAGTGNSPLHF
>NA|TRBD2|TRBV19|TRBJ2-1|16
TGTGCCAGTAGTATAGACAGCGGGGGGGCCTTGAATGAGCAGTTCTTC
CASSIDSGGALNEQFF
>NA|NA|TRBV28|TRBJ1-2|14
TGTGCCAGCAGAGCCTCGGAAGACTTCTATGGCTACACCTTC
CASRASEDFYGYTF
>NA|TRBD1|TRBV10-3|TRBJ2-5|14
TGTGCCATCAGTGGGGACAGGTCCCAAGAGACCCAGTACTTC
CAISGDRSQETQYF
>NA|TRBD1|TRBV27|TRBJ1-1|16
TGTGCCAGCAGTTCCCGCTCCGGGACAGGGTATACTGAAGCTTTCTTT
CASSSRSGTGYTEAFF
>NA|TRBD1|TRBV5-1|TRBJ2-7|16
TGCGCCAGCAGCTCTTCCCCCGGGACAGGGTCTTACGAGCAGTACTTC
CASSSSPGTGSYEQYF
>few|TRBD1|TRBV5-1|TRBJ1-6|16
TGCGCCAGCAGCCCGGGACAGGGAATGGATAATTCACCCCTCCACTTT
CASSPGQGMDNSPLHF
>NA|TRBD1|TRBV5-1|TRBJ1-1|16
TGCGCCAGCAGCTTGGCCCGGACAGGGGCGGCCACTGAAGCTTTCTTT
CASSLARTGAATEAFF
>NA|NA|TRBV9|TRBJ1-4|14
TGTGCCAGCAGCCGGGGGGTGGAGAATGAAAAACTGTTTTTT
CASSRGVENEKLFF
>once|NA|TRBV5-1|TRBJ1-5|15
TGCGCCAGCAGCTTGGCCGCCGGTAGCAATCAGCCCCAGCATTTT
CASSLAAGSNQPQHF
>NA|NA|TRBV28|TRBJ2-1|15
TGTGCCAGCTCCCCTCCGGCGACTGCCTACAATGAGCAGTTCTTC
CASSPPATAYNEQFF
>NA|TRBD1|TRBV30|TRBJ1-1|13
TGTGCCCGCAGACAGGGGGGGAACACTGAAGCTTTCTTT
CARRQGGNTEAFF
>once|NA|TRBV9|TRBJ1-3|19
TGTGCCAGCAGCGTAGGGGGGGGACCGAGAGGTATCTCGGGAAACACCATATATTTT
CASSVGGGPRGISGNTIYF
>NA|TRBD1|TRBV3-1/TRBV3-2|TRBJ1-1|16
TGTGCCAGCAGCCGAACCGGACAGGGGCGGCGCACTGAAGCTTTCTTT
CASSRTGQGRRTEAFF
>NA|TRBD2|TRBV3-1/TRBV3-2|TRBJ2-3|16
TGTGCCAGCAGCCAAGGGCGGGGGGCAATGGGGGATACGCAGTATTTT
CASSQGRGAMGDTQYF
>NA|NA|TRBV24-1|TRBJ2-5|12
TGTGCCACCAGTGACGTCAGGGAGGACCAGTACTTC
CATSDVREDQYF
>NA|TRBD1|TRBV4-1|TRBJ2-7|16
TGCGCCAGCAGCCTGGGCAGATGGACAGGATTGAACGAGCAGTACTTC
CASSLGRWTGLNEQYF
>NA|TRBD2|TRBV6-5|TRBJ2-3|15
TGTGCCAGCACACAGCCTAGCGGGGGGACCGGTACGCAGTATTTT
CASTQPSGGTGTQYF
>NA|TRBD1|TRBV28|TRBJ1-2|15
TGTGCCAGCAGTCGCCAACAGGGGGGATCCTATGGCTACACCTTC
CASSRQQGGSYGYTF
>NA|TRBD1|TRBV6-5|TRBJ1-5|15
TGTGCCAGCAGTCTCCTGACAGGGAGCAATCAGCCCCAGCATTTT
CASSLLTGSNQPQHF
>NA|TRBD1|TRBV2|TRBJ2-5|17
TGTGCCAGCGACCGGACAGGGGCCTGGGGTGGGGGAGAGACCCAGTACTTC
CASDRTGAWGGGETQYF
>NA|TRBD2|TRBV4-3|TRBJ2-2|17
TGCGCCAGCCGCGGGGGACTAGCGGGGGGGCCCACCGGGGAGCTGTTTTTT
CASRGGLAGGPTGELFF
>NA|NA|TRBV7-8|TRBJ2-1|16
TGTGCCAGCAGCCTGGGGGGTACCTCCAGAGGGAATGAGCAGTTCTTC
CASSLGGTSRGNEQFF
>NA|NA|TRBV9|TRBJ2-1|17
TGTGCCAGCAGCCCAGGAGGGCATTCAAAGACTTACAATGAGCAGTTCTTC
CASSPGGHSKTYNEQFF
>few|NA|TRBV3-1/TRBV3-2|TRBJ1-3|15
TGTGCCAGAGGAGTCGGTGAATCTCTCGGAAACACCATATATTTT
CARGVGESLGNTIYF
>NA|NA|TRBV9|TRBJ1-2|16
TGTGCCAGCAGCGTAGCTCTTGGTCTTCCGGGATATGGCTACACCTTC
CASSVALGLPGYGYTF
>NA|TRBD1|TRBV19|TRBJ1-1|15
TGTGCCAGTAGTTCCTACGGACAGGGGCGTACTGAAGCTTTCTTT
CASSSYGQGRTEAFF